This T cell receptor (beta chain) was identified in a study of blood T cell repertoires in COVID-19. Across the study: Some COVID-19 samples were acute and others convalescent; all came from the United States, Italy and Spain. Sample material is recorded as cDNA or gDNA derived from T cells, B-cell-depleted T cells, or PBMCs.

Authors' processing steps: Reference gene primer amplification gave nucleated cell count estimates. TCRdb's table, derived via immunoSEQ multiplex PCR, lists solely in-frame clones and lacks some. V, J and clone size are those of that table, while D and trimming were read from the DNA. The table includes 110,000 to 150,000 clones, about 80% detected once. The CDR3 runs 15 residues. Unmatched junction bases numbered 8, after V lost 2 bases and J lost 6 bases. The V gene's germline CDR1 is SGHDT and CDR2 YYEEEE. The sample comprised peripheral blood. The chain links TRBV5-6 to TRBJ1-5; TRBD1 agrees at 7 bases. This clonotype originated in a human donor in a cohort sampled during active COVID-19. CDR3 region: CASSLGDRVGQPQHF. The CDR3 nucleotides read TGTGCCAGCAGCTTAGGAGACAGGGTTGGTCAGCCCCAGCATTTT.